The clone carrying this T cell receptor (beta chain) was seen a few times. TCRdb used MiXCR to reprocess the 5' RACE reads, holding one entry per CDR3 protein. The table lists about 340,000 distinct CDR3 sequences, 12% of them singletons, with about 3% in the top ten. V was cut by 1 base and J by 3 bases, with 12 bases left in between. The CDR3 has 16 amino acids. CDR1 is LGHNA, CDR2 YNFKEQ, per germline. This sample was included in a study of T cells after yellow fever vaccination. Material: CD4+ T cells sorted from PBMCs, obtained 15 days after the yellow fever booster vaccination. The genes are TRBV4-2 and TRBJ2-2; a weak D match, TRBD2 (5 bases). This sequence was found in a man aged 18 to 30 who received the YFV17D yellow fever vaccine. The CDR3 spells CASSQVRLAHTGELFF. CDR3 nucleotide sequence: TGTGCCAGCAGCCAAGTGAGGCTAGCACACACCGGGGAGCTGTTTTTT.